The TCR beta chain under discussion was sequenced for a study of blood T cell repertoires in COVID-19. As originally analysed: Reference gene primer amplification in the assay estimated nucleated cell counts. The protocol was immunoSEQ multiplex PCR, while the TCRdb copy is restricted to in-frame clones and leaves out a portion. For V, J and clone size, that table is used; D and trimming come from the DNA. Of about 270,000 clones detected, around 86% appear once; the ten largest clones hold roughly 2.6%. Participants were placed into cohorts based on the clinical history they reported. This CDR3 comprises 17 residues. Germline assignment: CDR1 SGHDN and CDR2 FVKESK. V lost 4 bases and J lost 8, with 23 bases in between.

This TCR was sampled from a woman aged 18 to 35 who had recovered from COVID-19. Sequencing used PBMCs or T cells enriched from blood (not recorded which). The rearrangement joins TRBV14 to TRBJ2-2; a possible D gene is TRBD2 (5 bases). DNA of the CDR3: TGTGCCAGCAGCCTCTCTGGGCTAGCTATAGCCCGAGGGGAGCTGTTTTTT. It encodes CASSLSGLAIARGELFF.